The rows below give T cell receptor beta chains drawn from one sample of a study of shared clonotypes between healthy human individuals. The method was immunoSEQ multiplex PCR; TCRdb's version includes in-frame clones alone and lacks a portion of them. The repertoire holds roughly 550,000 clones, with roughly 96% as singletons. The sample was naive CD8+ T cells sorted from blood. Source of these receptors: a woman aged 25 to 39 in good health. CDR3s include the opening cysteine and the closing phenylalanine or tryptophan. Each record gives: J gene, clone size, CDR3 length, D gene, V gene, CDR3 protein, CDR3 DNA. The D gene is left open where the match is weak. Where a row states a size, it is once, few, many or the class of an expanded clone; other rows omit it.

J: TRBJ2-7; size: once; length: 15; D: TRBD2; V: TRBV7-9; CDR3: CASSLPGLAAYEQYF; DNA: TGTGCCAGCAGCTTACCGGGACTAGCGGCTTACGAGCAGTACTTC
J: TRBJ1-1; size: .; length: 13; D: .; V: TRBV11-3; CDR3: CASSFQVGTEAFF; DNA: TGTGCCAGCAGCTTCCAGGTTGGCACTGAAGCTTTCTTT
J: TRBJ1-4; size: .; length: 14; D: TRBD1; V: TRBV28; CDR3: CASRRRDSIEKLFF; DNA: TGTGCCAGCAGGAGGAGGGACAGCATCGAAAAACTGTTTTTT
J: TRBJ2-1; size: .; length: 12; D: .; V: TRBV5-4; CDR3: CASSLDGTEQFF; DNA: TGTGCCAGCAGCTTGGACGGGACTGAGCAGTTCTTC
J: TRBJ2-1; size: .; length: 16; D: TRBD2; V: TRBV14; CDR3: CASSQSASGRWNEQFF; DNA: TGTGCCAGCAGCCAGTCCGCTAGCGGGAGATGGAATGAGCAGTTCTTC
J: TRBJ1-4; size: .; length: 13; D: .; V: TRBV4-1; CDR3: CASGQSLNEKLFF; DNA: TGCGCCAGCGGACAGAGTCTTAATGAAAAACTGTTTTTT
J: TRBJ1-5; size: .; length: 14; D: .; V: TRBV5-4; CDR3: CASSFWGGNQPQHF; DNA: TGTGCCAGCAGCTTCTGGGGGGGGAATCAGCCCCAGCATTTT
J: TRBJ2-1; size: .; length: 14; D: .; V: TRBV29-1; CDR3: CSVEGGNTYNEQFF; DNA: TGCAGCGTTGAAGGGGGAAACACCTACAATGAGCAGTTCTTC
J: TRBJ2-1; size: once; length: 16; D: .; V: TRBV19; CDR3: CASSARTRGNYNEQFF; DNA: TGTGCCAGTAGTGCCCGGACTCGGGGAAACTACAATGAGCAGTTCTTC
J: TRBJ2-1; size: .; length: 15; D: .; V: TRBV27; CDR3: CASSLSLSSYNEQFF; DNA: TGTGCCAGCAGTTTATCGCTGAGCTCCTACAATGAGCAGTTCTTC
J: TRBJ1-2; size: .; length: 14; D: .; V: TRBV5-6; CDR3: CASSSGGANYGYTF; DNA: TGTGCCAGCAGCTCGGGAGGGGCTAACTATGGCTACACCTTC
J: TRBJ2-2; size: .; length: 11; D: .; V: TRBV27; CDR3: CASTTTGELFF; DNA: TGTGCCAGCACCACCACCGGGGAGCTGTTTTTT
J: TRBJ2-1; size: .; length: 13; D: .; V: TRBV10-1; CDR3: CASSVSQYNEQFF; DNA: TGCGCCAGCAGTGTCTCACAATACAATGAGCAGTTCTTC
J: TRBJ2-7; size: .; length: 13; D: TRBD2; V: TRBV2; CDR3: CASRGLATYEQYF; DNA: TGTGCCAGCAGGGGACTAGCCACCTACGAGCAGTACTTC
J: TRBJ2-1; size: once; length: 18; D: TRBD2; V: TRBV27; CDR3: CASSPTTLGRENWNEQFF; DNA: TGTGCCAGCAGTCCGACCACCCTCGGGCGGGAGAATTGGAATGAGCAGTTCTTC
J: TRBJ2-3; size: .; length: 16; D: .; V: TRBV21-1; CDR3: CASSFRSPSLQDTQYF; DNA: TGTGCCAGCAGCTTCCGCAGCCCTTCCTTGCAAGATACGCAGTATTTT
J: TRBJ1-3; size: .; length: 15; D: .; V: TRBV28; CDR3: CASSLFQEPVDTIYF; DNA: TGTGCCAGCAGTTTATTTCAGGAGCCCGTGGACACCATATATTTT